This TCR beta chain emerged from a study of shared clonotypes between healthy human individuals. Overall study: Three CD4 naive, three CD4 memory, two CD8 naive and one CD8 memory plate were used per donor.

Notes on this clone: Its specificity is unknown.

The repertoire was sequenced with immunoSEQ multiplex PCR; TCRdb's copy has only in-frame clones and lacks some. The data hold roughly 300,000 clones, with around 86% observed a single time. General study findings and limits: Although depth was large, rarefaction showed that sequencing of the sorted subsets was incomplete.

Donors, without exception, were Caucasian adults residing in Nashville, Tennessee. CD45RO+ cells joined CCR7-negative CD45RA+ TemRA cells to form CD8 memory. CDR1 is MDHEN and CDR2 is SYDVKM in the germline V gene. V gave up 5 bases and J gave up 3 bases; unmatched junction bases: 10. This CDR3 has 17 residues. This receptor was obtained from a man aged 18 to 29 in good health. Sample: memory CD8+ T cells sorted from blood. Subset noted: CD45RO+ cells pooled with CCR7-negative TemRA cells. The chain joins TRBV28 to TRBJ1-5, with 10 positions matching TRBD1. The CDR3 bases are TGTGCCAGCAGTGCCCACGGGACAGGGGTGTTCAATCAGCCCCAGCATTTT. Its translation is CASSAHGTGVFNQPQHF.